This note documents a single T cell receptor beta chain sequence. Antigen specificity is unknown. This entry comes from a study of cytomegalovirus exposure and HLA in healthy donors. The overall study: Findings of an earlier analysis included some 110 million unique TCR beta sequences from 180 million or so T cells. Points from the study as a whole: Using a false discovery rate of 0.05, a later analysis showed that 15,000 to 20,000 TCR beta sequences were associated with HLA alleles.

Amplification used 60 Vbeta primers and 13 Jbeta primers. Assay: immunoSEQ multiplex PCR; the TCRdb copy retains only in-frame clones and omits some. Found here are hundreds of thousands of clones, around 80% of them singletons; the top ten hold 0.45% to 0.5%. The TCR was taken from a boy younger than 18 in good health and CMV-seronegative. Material for sequencing was PBMCs.

Here the CDR3 DNA reads TGTGCCAGCCTGATAGGGAGGCGGACCGGGGAGCTGTTTTTT. Its protein is CASLIGRRTGELFF. The chain is built from TRBV6-1 and TRBJ2-2, with D possibly matching TRBD2 (6 bases). V was shortened by 8 bases and J by 5 bases, with 15 bases between the two germline ends. Germline V gene data show CDR1 as MNHNS and CDR2 as SASEGT. The length of the CDR3 is 14 residues.